This is a list of T cell receptor beta chains from one sample in a study of molecular identifiers for immune sequencing clone quantification. A single record per CDR3 protein comes from TCRdb applying MiXCR to the PCR reads. This table has nearly 55,000 distinct CDR3 sequences, 35% to 40% appearing once. The sample taken for sequencing was naive CD8+ T cells from blood, with Jurkat cell RNA spiked in. All receptors come from a human donor in good health. Some libraries in this study had Jurkat cell RNA spiked in. The CDR3 runs from the conserved cysteine through the conserved F or W. The D gene is left open where the match is weak. Clone size appears in some rows only: once, few, many, or a class for an expanded clone.

TGCGCCAGCACGGATACGTCCTACAATGAGCAGTTCTTC,CASTDTSYNEQFF,TRBJ2-1,.,TRBV5-1,.
TGCGCCAGCAGCCCCCGGGACAGGGGAGTCTACGAGCAGTACTTC,CASSPRDRGVYEQYF,TRBJ2-7,TRBD1,TRBV5-1,many
TGTGCCAGCAGCCCGGGACTATCCTCTGGAAACACCATATATTTT,CASSPGLSSGNTIYF,TRBJ1-3,.,TRBV14,.
TGTGCCAGCGGCGACCGGACTAGCTCCTACGAGCAGTACTTC,CASGDRTSSYEQYF,TRBJ2-7,TRBD2,TRBV27,few
TGTGCCACCGGAACAGGTCACGCTACAGATACGCAGTATTTT,CATGTGHATDTQYF,TRBJ2-3,.,TRBV2,few
TGTGCCAGCAGCTTAGGGGGCTCCCACAATGAGCAGTTCTTC,CASSLGGSHNEQFF,TRBJ2-1,.,TRBV7-3,many
TGCAGCGCGGTCGGAGCGGACACCGGGGAGCTGTTTTTT,CSAVGADTGELFF,TRBJ2-2,.,TRBV29-1,.
TGTGCCAGCAGCTCTAGGCCAGAGCGACCAGCCAAAAACATTCAGTACTTC,CASSSRPERPAKNIQYF,TRBJ2-4,.,TRBV7-9,many
TGTGCCAGCAGCCACTTCACAGATACGCAGTATTTT,CASSHFTDTQYF,TRBJ2-3,.,TRBV3-1,.
TGTGCCAGCAGTTACCGGCGGACGTCCTGGGGCCACGAGCAGTACTTC,CASSYRRTSWGHEQYF,TRBJ2-7,.,TRBV6-2/TRBV6-3,few
TGTGCCAGCAGCGTTATGCGGGACAGGGAAGATCAGCCCCAGCATTTT,CASSVMRDREDQPQHF,TRBJ1-5,TRBD1,TRBV6-1,once
TGCAGTGCCCTAGGCCTTGAAGCTTTCTTT,CSALGLEAFF,TRBJ1-1,.,TRBV20-1,many
TGTGCCAGTAGTATAGTGGGGAACCCTTCCTACGAGCAGTACTTC,CASSIVGNPSYEQYF,TRBJ2-7,.,TRBV19,few
TGTGCCAGCAGCTTAGCGGGACAGACCTACGAGCAGTACTTC,CASSLAGQTYEQYF,TRBJ2-7,TRBD1,TRBV11-2,.
TGTGCCAGCAGCACCTGGCTCCGGGACCGCTCCTACAATGAGCAGTTCTTC,CASSTWLRDRSYNEQFF,TRBJ2-1,.,TRBV7-9,.
TGTGCCAGCCGGAGTGGATCGGCCTACGAGCAGTACTTC,CASRSGSAYEQYF,TRBJ2-7,.,TRBV12-3/TRBV12-4,many
TGCAGTGCTAGAGTTGCGGGGGGCAACGAGCAGTACTTC,CSARVAGGNEQYF,TRBJ2-7,TRBD2,TRBV20-1,.
TGTGCCAGCAGCACAGATTTAGCCAAAAACATTCAGTACTTC,CASSTDLAKNIQYF,TRBJ2-4,.,TRBV7-9,many
TGTGCCAGCAGTTTGAGGGACACCTCTAATGAAAAACTGTTTTTT,CASSLRDTSNEKLFF,TRBJ1-4,.,TRBV5-4,many
TGTGCCATCAGAGAGCGATTGTTCTCCTACAATGAGCAGTTCTTC,CAIRERLFSYNEQFF,TRBJ2-1,.,TRBV10-3,few
TGTGCCAGCAGTTTAATGCGGCAAGAGACCCAGTACTTC,CASSLMRQETQYF,TRBJ2-5,.,TRBV27,.
TGTGCCAGCAGCCGTAGGCTTCATGAGCAGTTCTTC,CASSRRLHEQFF,TRBJ2-1,.,TRBV7-2,many
TGTGCCAGCAGCGACACCGGACTCCACAATGAGCAGTTCTTC,CASSDTGLHNEQFF,TRBJ2-1,.,TRBV5-5,many
TGTGCCAGCAGCGACTGGGGCTCTGGGGCCAACGTCCTGACTTTC,CASSDWGSGANVLTF,TRBJ2-6,.,TRBV7-6,few
TGTGCCAGCAGGGGCCAGGGGACGCTCCCCTACGAGCAGTACTTC,CASRGQGTLPYEQYF,TRBJ2-7,.,TRBV27,few
TGTGCCAGCAGCTCCGACACCTACTTTAATGAAAAACTGTTTTTT,CASSSDTYFNEKLFF,TRBJ1-4,.,TRBV9,few
TGTGCCAGCAGCCCGACCGCCACAGGGGCAGGGCAGCCCCAGCATTTT,CASSPTATGAGQPQHF,TRBJ1-5,TRBD1,TRBV7-2,many
TGTGCCATCAGTGAGAACTCCGACAGGGGCGAGCAGTACTTC,CAISENSDRGEQYF,TRBJ2-7,TRBD1,TRBV10-3,few
TGCAGAGCTAGAGGGGACACTCACTCCTACGAGCAGTACTTC,CRARGDTHSYEQYF,TRBJ2-7,.,TRBV20-1,once
TGTGCCAGCAGTCAGGGACAGGGGGCAGTCTGGCATCAGCCCCAGCATTTT,CASSQGQGAVWHQPQHF,TRBJ1-5,TRBD1,TRBV28,few
TGTGCCAGCAGCCATCCGTCTAGCGGGGGCTCCTACGAGCAGTACTTC,CASSHPSSGGSYEQYF,TRBJ2-7,TRBD2,TRBV7-9,.
TGTGCCAGCAGCCAAGATGGGGCAGGGGGTCTAGGCATTCAGTACTTC,CASSQDGAGGLGIQYF,TRBJ2-4,TRBD1,TRBV4-2,medium-sized
TGTGCCAGCAGCGTAGGCGGGGGTCCTTACAATGAGCAGTTCTTC,CASSVGGGPYNEQFF,TRBJ2-1,TRBD2,TRBV9,.
TGTGCCAGCAGAGTGACTAGCCCCACCGGGGAGCTGTTTTTT,CASRVTSPTGELFF,TRBJ2-2,TRBD2,TRBV28,many
TGTGCCAGCAGTTACTCGATTGGGTGGGACGAGCAGTACTTC,CASSYSIGWDEQYF,TRBJ2-7,.,TRBV6-5,.
TGCAGCGTTTCGGGGGGACAGGCGACCTACGAGCAGTACTTC,CSVSGGQATYEQYF,TRBJ2-7,.,TRBV29-1,few
TGTGCCAGCAGTTCCGGGACAGGGATAGGTACGCAGTATTTT,CASSSGTGIGTQYF,TRBJ2-3,TRBD1,TRBV12-3/TRBV12-4,.
TGCGCCAGCAGCCAAGATCCCAAGATTCTGATGAACACTGAAGCTTTCTTT,CASSQDPKILMNTEAFF,TRBJ1-1,.,TRBV4-1,many
TGTGCCAGTAGCCCTCTCGGAGTTTCCAACGAAGCTTTCTTT,CASSPLGVSNEAFF,TRBJ1-1,.,TRBV19,few
TGCAGTGCTCTCCAAGAGGCCCAGTACTTC,CSALQEAQYF,TRBJ2-5,.,TRBV20-1,once
TGTGCCAGCAGCATAATGGAGGATGAGCAGTTCTTC,CASSIMEDEQFF,TRBJ2-1,.,TRBV11-2,.
TGTGCCAGCAGTTTATATGGTAGTCAAGAGTCCCAGTACTTC,CASSLYGSQESQYF,TRBJ2-5,.,TRBV28,.
TGTGCCAGTAGTATAATAGTGAACACTGAAGCTTTCTTT,CASSIIVNTEAFF,TRBJ1-1,.,TRBV19,.
TGTGCCAGCAGCTTGGTTCTAGCGGGAGGGCCATTCTACAATGAGCAGTTCTTC,CASSLVLAGGPFYNEQFF,TRBJ2-1,TRBD2,TRBV5-8,.